This T cell receptor beta chain stems from a study of blood T cell repertoires in COVID-19. Turning to the study itself: T cells, B-cell-depleted T cells, or PBMCs provided the cDNA or gDNA that served as material.

Living in about two dozen US areas, the participants were between about 18 and 90 years of age. Sequencing used immunoSEQ multiplex PCR; TCRdb keeps in-frame clones, though not all of them. The sample includes fewer than 300,000 clones, roughly 80% of them seen just once. CDR3 size: 18 residues. Trimming cost V 4 bases and J 2 bases; bases outside gene matches: 12. CDR1 is KGHDR and CDR2 is SFDVKD in the germline V gene. The J gene is TRBJ2-1, the V gene TRBV24-1; 8 bases are shared with TRBD1. Specimen: PBMCs or T cells enriched from blood (not recorded which). This TCR was sampled from a middle-aged man who had been exposed to COVID-19. The CDR3 DNA is TGTGCCACCAGTGAAAATCAGGGGGCAGGCAGGGCCTACAATGAGCAGTTCTTC. It encodes CATSENQGAGRAYNEQFF.